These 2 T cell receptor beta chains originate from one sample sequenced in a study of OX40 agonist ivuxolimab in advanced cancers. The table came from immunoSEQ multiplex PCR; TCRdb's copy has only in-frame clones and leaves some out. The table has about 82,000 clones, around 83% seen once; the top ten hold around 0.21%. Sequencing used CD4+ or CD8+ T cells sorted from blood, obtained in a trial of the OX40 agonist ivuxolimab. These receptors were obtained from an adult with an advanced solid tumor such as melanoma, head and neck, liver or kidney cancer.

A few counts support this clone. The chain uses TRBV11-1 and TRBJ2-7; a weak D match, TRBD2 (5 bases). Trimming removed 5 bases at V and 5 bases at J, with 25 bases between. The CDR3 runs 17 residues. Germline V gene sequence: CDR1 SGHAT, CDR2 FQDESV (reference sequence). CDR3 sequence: CASSPQRSLVSNHEQYF. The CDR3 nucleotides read TGTGCCAGCAGCCCACAGCGGAGCCTGGTGTCTAATCACGAGCAGTACTTC. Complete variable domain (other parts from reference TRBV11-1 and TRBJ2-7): EAEVAQSPRYKITEKSQAVAFWCDPISGHATLYWYRQILGQGPELLVQFQDESVVDDSQLPKDRFSAERLKGVDSTLKIQPAELGDSAMYLCASSPQRSLVSNHEQYFGPGTRLTVT.

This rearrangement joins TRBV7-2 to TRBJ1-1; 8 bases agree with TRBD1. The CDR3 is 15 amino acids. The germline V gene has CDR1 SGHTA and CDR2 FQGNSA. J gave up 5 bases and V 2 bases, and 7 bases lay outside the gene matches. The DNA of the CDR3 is TGTGCCAGCAGCTTATGGCTACAGGGGGGAACTGAAGCTTTCTTT. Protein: CASSLWLQGGTEAFF.